A selection of T cell receptor beta chains follows, all from one sample in a study of T cells in Graves' hyperthyroidism and ophthalmopathy. TCRdb recomputed calls from the multiplex PCR reads with MiXCR, one row per CDR3 protein. Of 450,000 to 500,000 distinct CDR3 sequences listed, roughly 22% are singletons. Sequencing was performed on blood. These receptor sequences come from a woman in her 70s with Graves' ophthalmopathy. Each CDR3 is given with its conserved first and last residue. Each record gives: clone size, J gene, V gene, CDR3 protein. Size values are once, few and many counts, or a class for expanded clones, and some rows have none.

few,TRBJ2-3,TRBV20-1,CSARTFRGQGTDTQYF
.,TRBJ1-2,TRBV20-1,CSARDYRGLGYTF
many,TRBJ2-7,TRBV5-1,CASSLAPGGYEQYF
many,TRBJ1-1,TRBV11-2,CASSSLVVTEAFF
.,TRBJ1-5,TRBV6-6,CASSYGDNQPQHF
few,TRBJ2-1,TRBV12-3/TRBV12-4,CASSLRQGYNEQFF
many,TRBJ2-3,TRBV5-1,CASSLSYKSTDTQYF
.,TRBJ1-1,TRBV12-3/TRBV12-4,CASSWTGDYEAFF
many,TRBJ2-5,TRBV12-3/TRBV12-4,CASSLAASGHQETQYF
many,TRBJ1-5,TRBV3-1,CASSQRSVVAGDQPQHF
few,TRBJ2-5,TRBV19,CASSIGEGWETQYF
once,TRBJ2-5,TRBV6-1,CASNPNQETQYF
.,TRBJ1-1,TRBV29-1,CSAAGRLNTEAFF
.,TRBJ2-2,TRBV20-1,CSAPTSGTNTGELFF
.,TRBJ1-4,TRBV2,CASSDDRTTNEKLFF
.,TRBJ2-1,TRBV18,CASSLQLANLGNEQFF